This TCR beta chain was profiled in a study of human T cells and chemical hapten exposure. Looking at the study overall: Yields of TCR per sample differed, chiefly owing to small differences in pooled library volume.

Trimming stripped 1 base from V and 2 bases from J, with 15 bases between. This CDR3 has 16 residues. Germline CDR1 is MNHEY and CDR2 is SMNVEV (reference sequence). Library construction involved attaching unique molecular identifiers to individual cDNA molecules, which allowed quantitative, reproducible TCR counting. TCRdb re-derived calls from the RACE reads in MiXCR, one entry per CDR3 protein. This table holds about 130,000 distinct CDR3 sequences, about 8.2% found once. Specified time point: healthy volunteer bleed at 2 weeks. Unfractionated whole blood was the source from which total RNA was extracted. This clonotype was detected a few times.

The chain couples TRBV27 to TRBJ2-7, with D tentatively TRBD1 or TRBD2 (5 bases each). The sequenced material came from whole blood. The receptor was derived from a male donor in good health. Some clones in this sample may be carry-over from other donors' samples. The CDR3 bases are TGTGCCAGCAGTTTATGGGGGACCGAAGCCCCCTACGAGCAGTACTTC. Amino acid sequence: CASSLWGTEAPYEQYF.